This T cell receptor beta chain was sequenced in a study of blood T cells in healthy people across ages (dated by TCRdb to the mid-2010s). For the wider study: In model experiments, template switching captured roughly one uniquely barcoded TCR beta cDNA molecule for every two T cells. The donors were split into four age groups: young (average 16 years), middle-aged (roughly 39), aged (over 55) and long-lived (approximately 80). To avoid experimental bias, donors of different ages were spread randomly across the sequencing lanes. Using deep sequencing normalized with unique cDNA molecular identifiers, the study measured how TCR beta repertoire diversity changes with age. The study analyzed two additional independent replicas of 1 million unique cDNA reads from the same blood draw for two donors, one aged 18 to 30 and one aged 80 or older. The study at large found these results: Compared with the aged group, the long-lived group had more naive CD4+ T cells, fewer expanded clones and increased TCR diversity, suggesting age selection. Because profiling used bulk unsorted PBMCs, naive and antigen-experienced compartments could not be compared conclusively. The percentage of naive T cells measured by flow cytometry correlated strongly with observed TCR beta diversity. Estimates of total diversity based on one million sequenced T cells were considered lower bounds and underestimates. As age increased, observed TCR beta diversity per million T cells dropped in a roughly linear way, and a significant reduction was already evident by age 40. The CMV infection status of donors was not known, potentially confounding age-related changes in expanded clonotypes.

With regard to this clonotype: The antigen this receptor binds is unknown. No base quality values were provided; no much bigger clone lies one nucleotide off.

From the cysteine through the phenylalanine, the CDR3 covers 15 amino acids. Only the CDR3 DNA stays, 45 bases, in frame from base 1. CDR1 is given as SQVTM and CDR2 as ANQGSEA, both from the germline V gene. At the junction V is shortened by 0 bases and J by 0 bases, with 8 bases in between. The donors were 40 or so Caucasian individuals from Russia, aged roughly 6 to 90 years, who were systemically healthy. Ten milliliters of peripheral blood were drawn from each donor into EDTA-treated Vacutainer tubes. Ficoll-Paque density-gradient centrifugation was used to isolate PBMCs, with at least 6 million per sample. Total RNA, at least 6 micrograms per sample, was extracted from PBMCs with Trizol reagent. For every donor, flow cytometry on a PBMC aliquot measured the percentage of naive CD45RAhigh/CD27high T cells. The library relied on 5' RACE. Sequencer: Illumina HiSeq 2500. A second roughly 6 to 12 cycle PCR used a sample-barcoded 5' primer and a J-beta primer mix. Each TCR beta cDNA molecule received a unique molecular identifier from a template-switch 5' adaptor carrying 12 random nucleotides. At least 2.5 million CDR3-containing paired-end reads were obtained from each sample. First-strand cDNA was synthesized from all RNA with the Mint cDNA synthesis kit, primed by a TRBC-specific oligonucleotide. Following uracil-DNA glycosylase treatment, all cDNA underwent a first 18-cycle PCR with the universal primers M1SS and BC2_uni_R. The study's processing was this. Each sample was normalized by randomly selecting 1 million high-quality reads, each carrying a distinct molecular identifier. Reads with shared molecular identifiers were discarded instead of being binned into consensus sequences. CDR3 identification, clonotype clustering and error correction used MiTCR with a Q25 quality threshold and the strictest error-elimination algorithm. A nonparametric unseen species model with Euler transformation was used to estimate lower-bound total TCR beta diversity. TCRdb reprocessing: public reads trimmed at Q25 with fastp, clones called with MiXCR, in-frame beta chains kept. Duplicate CDR3 protein sequences are folded into a single record with the most common DNA and genes. What appears here as the V and J calls and clone size reflects TCRdb's work, not the paper's. The sample table contains hundreds of thousands of distinct CDR3 sequences; only one count was recorded for 20% to 25% of them. Clones ranked in the top ten supply roughly 3.6% of the sample.

In this chain, TRBV29-1 is recombined with TRBJ1-4, with an unclear D gene assignment. The origin of this receptor is a man aged 65 to 85 in good health. Sequenced: blood. The CDR3 protein is CSVEERGATNEKLFF. The sequenced DNA is TGCAGCGTTGAAGAGCGTGGAGCAACTAATGAAAAACTGTTTTTT.